The following is a T cell receptor beta chain sequence with its context. The protocol was immunoSEQ multiplex PCR, while the TCRdb copy is restricted to in-frame clones and leaves out a portion. The profile shows 200,000 to 250,000 clones, more than 75% of them singletons. The sample belongs to a study of blood T cell repertoires in COVID-19. V lost 3 bases, J lost 1 base, and 12 bases lay in between. The CDR3 totals 15 residues. CDR1 and CDR2 (germline): PRHDT, FYEKMQ (reference sequence). The sequence derives from a man between 45 and 60 years old who had recovered from COVID-19. Sequencing was done on a sample of peripheral blood. V and J are TRBV13 and TRBJ1-2, with D unclear. The CDR3 here is CASSFGRRINYGYTF. The CDR3 coding sequence is TGTGCCAGCAGCTTTGGGAGACGGATTAACTATGGCTACACCTTC. Together with reference TRBV13 and TRBJ1-2, the CDR3 gives the full variable domain: AAGVIQSPRHLIKEKRETATLKCYPIPRHDTVYWYQQGPGQDPQFLISFYEKMQSDKGSIPDRFSAQQFSDYHSELNMSSLELGDSALYFCASSFGRRINYGYTFGSGTRLTVV.